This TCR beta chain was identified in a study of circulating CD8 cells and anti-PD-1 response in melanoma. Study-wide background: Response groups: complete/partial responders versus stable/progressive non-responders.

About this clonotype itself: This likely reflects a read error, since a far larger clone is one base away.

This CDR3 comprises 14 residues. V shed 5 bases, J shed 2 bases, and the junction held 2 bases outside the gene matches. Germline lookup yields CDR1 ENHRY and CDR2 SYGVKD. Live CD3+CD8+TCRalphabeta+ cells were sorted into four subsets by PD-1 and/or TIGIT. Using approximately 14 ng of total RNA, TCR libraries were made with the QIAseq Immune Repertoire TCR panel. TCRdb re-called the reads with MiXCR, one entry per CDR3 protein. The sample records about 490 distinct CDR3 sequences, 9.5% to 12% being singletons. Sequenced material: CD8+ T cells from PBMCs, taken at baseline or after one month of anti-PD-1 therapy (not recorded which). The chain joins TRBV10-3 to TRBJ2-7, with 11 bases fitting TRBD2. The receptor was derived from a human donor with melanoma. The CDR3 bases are TGTGCCATCAGTTTACTAGCGGGAGCCTACGAGCAGTACTTC. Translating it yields CAISLLAGAYEQYF.